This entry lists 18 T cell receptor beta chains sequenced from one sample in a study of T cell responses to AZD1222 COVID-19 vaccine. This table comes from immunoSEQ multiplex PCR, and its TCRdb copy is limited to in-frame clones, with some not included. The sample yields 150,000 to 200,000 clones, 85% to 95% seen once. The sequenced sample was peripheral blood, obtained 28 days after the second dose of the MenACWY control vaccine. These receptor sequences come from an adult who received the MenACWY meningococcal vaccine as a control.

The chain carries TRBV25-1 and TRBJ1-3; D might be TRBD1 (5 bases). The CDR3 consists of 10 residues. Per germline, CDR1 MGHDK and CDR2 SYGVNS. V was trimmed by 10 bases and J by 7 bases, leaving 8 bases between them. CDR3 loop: CATRGNTIYF. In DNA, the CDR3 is TGTGCCACTCGGGGGAACACCATATATTTT.

The CDR3 loop is CASSLERGRNYGYTF. In nucleotides, the CDR3 is TGCGCCAGCAGCTTGGAGCGGGGGAGGAACTATGGCTACACCTTC. The gene calls are TRBV5-1 and TRBJ1-2, with D possibly matching TRBD1 (5 bases). This CDR3 is built from 15 residues. V lost 0 bases to trimming and J lost 2 bases, with 11 bases between them. CDR1 and CDR2 from the germline V gene are SGHRS and YFSETQ.

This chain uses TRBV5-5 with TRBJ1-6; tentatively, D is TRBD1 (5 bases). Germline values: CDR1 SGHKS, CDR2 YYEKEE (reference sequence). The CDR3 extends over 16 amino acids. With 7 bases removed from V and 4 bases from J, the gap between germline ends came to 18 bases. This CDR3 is CASGSTVNRYNSPLHF. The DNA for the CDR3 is TGTGCCAGCGGATCGACAGTTAATCGTTATAATTCACCCCTCCACTTT.

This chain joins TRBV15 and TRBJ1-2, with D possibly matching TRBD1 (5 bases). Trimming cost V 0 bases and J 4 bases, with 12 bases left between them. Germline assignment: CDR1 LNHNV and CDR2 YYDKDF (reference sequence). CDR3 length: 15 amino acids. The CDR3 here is CATSRESDTGYGYTF. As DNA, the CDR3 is TGTGCCACCAGCAGAGAATCGGACACAGGCTATGGCTACACCTTC.

The CDR3 coding sequence is TGTGCCAGCAGCCGAGGACTAGCGGGAGGGCCGGGTGTTGCAGATACGCAGTATTTT. This translates into CASSRGLAGGPGVADTQYF. This rearrangement joins TRBV7-9 to TRBJ2-3, with 15 positions matching TRBD2. Germline V gene sequence: CDR1 SEHNR, CDR2 FQNEAQ (reference sequence). This CDR3 has 19 residues. The ends lost 5 bases at V and 4 bases at J; junction bases unmatched: 13.

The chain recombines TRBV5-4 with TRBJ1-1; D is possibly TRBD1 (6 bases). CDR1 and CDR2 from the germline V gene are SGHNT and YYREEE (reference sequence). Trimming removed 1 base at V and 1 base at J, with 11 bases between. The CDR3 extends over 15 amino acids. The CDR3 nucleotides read TGTGCCAGCAGCTTGTGGGGGGCCGGGAACACTGAAGCTTTCTTT. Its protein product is CASSLWGAGNTEAFF.

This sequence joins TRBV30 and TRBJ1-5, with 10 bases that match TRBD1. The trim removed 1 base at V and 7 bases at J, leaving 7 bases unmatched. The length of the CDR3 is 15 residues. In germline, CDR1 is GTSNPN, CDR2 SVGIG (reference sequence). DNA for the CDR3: TGTGCCTGGAGTGCCTGGGACAGGGGAAGACAGCCCCAGCATTTT. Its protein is CAWSAWDRGRQPQHF.

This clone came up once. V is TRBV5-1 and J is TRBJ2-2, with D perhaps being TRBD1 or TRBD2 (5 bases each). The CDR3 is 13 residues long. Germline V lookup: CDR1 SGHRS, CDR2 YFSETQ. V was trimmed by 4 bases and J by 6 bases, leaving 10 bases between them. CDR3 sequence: CASSRRDAGELFF. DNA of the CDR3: TGCGCCAGCAGCCGACGGGACGCCGGGGAGCTGTTTTTT.

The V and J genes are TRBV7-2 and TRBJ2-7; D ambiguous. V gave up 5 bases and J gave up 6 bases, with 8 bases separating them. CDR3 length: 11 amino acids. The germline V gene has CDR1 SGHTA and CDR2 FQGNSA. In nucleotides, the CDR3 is TGTGCCAGCAGCGCCCGGATCGAGCAGTACTTC. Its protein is CASSARIEQYF.

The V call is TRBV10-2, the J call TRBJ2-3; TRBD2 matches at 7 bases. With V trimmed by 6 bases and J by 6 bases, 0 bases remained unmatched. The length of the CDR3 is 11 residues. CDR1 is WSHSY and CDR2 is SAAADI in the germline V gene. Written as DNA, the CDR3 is TGCGCCAGCAGGGGAGGGGATACGCAGTATTTT. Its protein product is CASRGGDTQYF.

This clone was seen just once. The CDR3 here is CATSVTGGSETQYF. CDR3 nucleotide sequence: TGTGCCACCAGTGTGACAGGGGGCTCAGAGACCCAGTACTTC. J is TRBJ2-5 and V is TRBV24-1; 10 nucleotides line up with TRBD1. V shed 5 bases, J shed 4 bases, and the junction held 3 bases outside the gene matches. This CDR3 contains 14 residues. Looked up from germline, CDR1 is KGHDR and CDR2 is SFDVKD.

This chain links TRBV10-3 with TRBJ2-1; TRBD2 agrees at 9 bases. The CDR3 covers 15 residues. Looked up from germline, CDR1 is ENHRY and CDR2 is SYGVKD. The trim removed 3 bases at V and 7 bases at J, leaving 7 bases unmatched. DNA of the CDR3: TGTGCCATCAGTGAAGTAGCGGGAGCAGAGAATGAGCAGTTCTTC. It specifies CAISEVAGAENEQFF.

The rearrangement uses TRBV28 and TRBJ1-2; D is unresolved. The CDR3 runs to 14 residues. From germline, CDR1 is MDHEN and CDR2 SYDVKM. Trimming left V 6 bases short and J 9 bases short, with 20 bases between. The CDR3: CASSEVTGVESYTF. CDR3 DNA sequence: TGTGCCAGCAGCGAAGTTACCGGGGTTGAAAGCTACACCTTC.

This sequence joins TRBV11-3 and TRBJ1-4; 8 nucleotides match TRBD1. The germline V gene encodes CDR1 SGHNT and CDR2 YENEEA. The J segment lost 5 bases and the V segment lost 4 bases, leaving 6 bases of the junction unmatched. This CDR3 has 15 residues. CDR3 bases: TGTGCCAGCAGCTCTCGGGACAGGACCAATGAAAAACTGTTTTTT. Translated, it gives CASSSRDRTNEKLFF.

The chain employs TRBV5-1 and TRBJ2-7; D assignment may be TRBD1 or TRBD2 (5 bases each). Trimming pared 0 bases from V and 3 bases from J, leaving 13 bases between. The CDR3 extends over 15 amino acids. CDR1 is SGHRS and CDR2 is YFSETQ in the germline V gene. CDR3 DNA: TGCGCCAGCAGCTTGGGTCAGGGACGGTACTACGAGCAGTACTTC. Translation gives CASSLGQGRYYEQYF.

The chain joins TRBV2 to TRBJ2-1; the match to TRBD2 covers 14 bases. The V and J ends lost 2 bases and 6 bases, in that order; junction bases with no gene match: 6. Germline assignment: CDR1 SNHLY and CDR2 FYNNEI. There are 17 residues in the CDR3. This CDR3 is CASSEPKGLAGANEQFF. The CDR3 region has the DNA TGTGCCAGCAGTGAACCCAAGGGACTAGCGGGAGCCAATGAGCAGTTCTTC.

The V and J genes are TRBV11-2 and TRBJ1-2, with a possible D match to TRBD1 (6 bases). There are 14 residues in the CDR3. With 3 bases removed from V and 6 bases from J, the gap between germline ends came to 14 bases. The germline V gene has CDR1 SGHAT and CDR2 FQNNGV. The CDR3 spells CASSLNREGDGYTF. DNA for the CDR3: TGTGCCAGCAGCTTGAACAGGGAGGGAGATGGCTACACCTTC.

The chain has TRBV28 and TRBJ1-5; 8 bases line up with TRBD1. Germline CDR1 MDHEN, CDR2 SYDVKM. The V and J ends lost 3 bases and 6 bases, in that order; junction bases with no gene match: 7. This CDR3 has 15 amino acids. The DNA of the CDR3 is TGTGCCAGCAGTTTCCGGGACAGGTCCGCTCAGCCCCAGCATTTT. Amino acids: CASSFRDRSAQPQHF. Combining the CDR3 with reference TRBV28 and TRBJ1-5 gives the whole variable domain DVKVTQSSRYLVKRTGEKVFLECVQDMDHENMFWYRQDPGLGLRLIYFSYDVKMKEKGDIPEGYSVSREKKERFSLILESASTNQTSMYLCASSFRDRSAQPQHFGDGTRLSIL.